These 23 T cell receptor beta chains share one sample of origin, sequenced in a study of shared clonotypes between healthy human individuals. Using immunoSEQ multiplex PCR, the repertoire was profiled, and TCRdb retains in-frame clones only, with some absent. The sample has hundreds of thousands of clones, around three quarters seen once. The sequenced sample consisted of PBMCs. These receptors all stem from a woman aged 40 to 49 in good health. Some clones in this sample may be carry-over from other donors' samples.

V usage is TRBV4-1 and J usage is TRBJ1-3, with 7 bases fitting TRBD1. J gave up 4 bases and V 7 bases, and 4 bases lay outside the gene matches. The length of the CDR3 is 13 residues. Germline assignment: CDR1 MGHRA and CDR2 YSYEKL. The CDR3 sequence is CASTQDRGNTIYF. CDR3 bases: TGCGCCAGCACCCAGGACAGGGGAAACACCATATATTTT.

On this clone: Just one base apart from a much larger clone, this may be a read error. The sample holds other DNA sequences that translate to the same CDR3. This chain joins TRBV5-4 and TRBJ2-5; no definite D call. Germline V gene lookup returns CDR1 SGHNT and CDR2 YYREEE (reference sequence). V lost 0 bases, J lost 3 bases, and 0 bases lay in between. The CDR3 extends over 11 amino acids. The CDR3 region is CASSLEETQYF. The CDR3 DNA follows: TGTGCCAGCAGCTTGGAAGAGACCCAGTACTTC.

The genes are TRBV7-2 and TRBJ2-1; TRBD2 aligns across 7 bases. Trimming removed 4 bases from V and 8 bases from J; junction bases left unmatched: 8. Germline-derived CDR1 and CDR2 are SGHTA and FQGNSA. The CDR3 has 14 residues. CDR3 in amino acids: CASSSGLSVYEQFF. CDR3 nucleotide sequence: TGTGCCAGCAGCTCGGGACTAAGTGTCTATGAGCAGTTCTTC.

CDR3 region: CASSPGQGSYEQYF. The CDR3 DNA sequence: TGCGCCAGCAGCCCGGGACAGGGTAGCTACGAGCAGTACTTC. This chain links TRBV4-1 with TRBJ2-7, with 9 bases aligning to TRBD1. Trimming removed 4 bases from V and 3 bases from J; junction bases left unmatched: 4. CDR3 size: 14 residues. The germline CDR1 and CDR2 sequences are MGHRA and YSYEKL.

This chain joins TRBV28 and TRBJ2-7; 8 positions agree with TRBD1. Germline V gene lookup returns CDR1 MDHEN and CDR2 SYDVKM. Trimming removed 8 bases from V and 5 bases from J; junction bases left unmatched: 17. The CDR3 loop spans 16 amino acids. CDR3 nucleotide sequence: TGTGCCAGCGTCTTCCAAGGCGGGGCGGGACAGGACGAGCAGTACTTC. Residues: CASVFQGGAGQDEQYF. Full variable domain (outside the CDR3, taken from reference TRBV28 and TRBJ2-7): DVKVTQSSRYLVKRTGEKVFLECVQDMDHENMFWYRQDPGLGLRLIYFSYDVKMKEKGDIPEGYSVSREKKERFSLILESASTNQTSMYLCASVFQGGAGQDEQYFGPGTRLTVT.

The sample holds one count of this clone. The genes are TRBV2 and TRBJ2-1; 7 bases fit TRBD2. The CDR3 runs 17 residues. J was trimmed by 7 bases and V by 0 bases; bases with no gene match: 12. The V gene's germline CDR1 is SNHLY and CDR2 FYNNEI. CDR3 protein: CASSEALLGVGGNEQFF. In DNA, the CDR3 is TGTGCCAGCAGTGAAGCGCTTCTTGGTGTGGGAGGGAATGAGCAGTTCTTC.

CDR3 DNA sequence: TGTGCCAGCAGTTACAATGGCGTCAGCCCCTACGAGCAGTACTTC. Translated: CASSYNGVSPYEQYF. The V and J genes are TRBV6-5 and TRBJ2-7; D unresolved. V was shortened by 2 bases and J by 2 bases, with 13 bases between the two germline ends. The CDR3 has 15 amino acids. The germline gives CDR1 MNHEY, CDR2 SVGAGI.

This rearrangement joins TRBV11-2 to TRBJ2-5; 7 bases agree with TRBD1. The CDR3 contains 15 residues. V shed 7 bases, J shed 0 bases, and the junction held 8 bases outside the gene matches. The germline V gene encodes CDR1 SGHAT and CDR2 FQNNGV. CDR3 region: CASTLDRANQETQYF. CDR3 DNA: TGTGCCAGCACCCTAGACAGGGCCAACCAAGAGACCCAGTACTTC. The whole variable domain, remainder taken from reference TRBV11-2 and TRBJ2-5, is EAGVAQSPRYKIIEKRQSVAFWCNPISGHATLYWYQQILGQGPKLLIQFQNNGVVDDSQLPKDRFSAERLKGVDSTLKIQPAKLEDSAVYLCASTLDRANQETQYFGPGTRLLVL.

J is TRBJ2-2 and V is TRBV25-1; D unclear. The ends were cut back, 5 bases at V and 0 bases at J, with 7 bases in the middle. Germline CDR1 reads MGHDK; CDR2 reads SYGVNS. The length of the CDR3 is 14 residues. CDR3 protein: CASSPNTNTGELFF. CDR3 sequence (DNA): TGTGCCAGCAGTCCCAATACGAACACCGGGGAGCTGTTTTTT.

This clone was counted at least ten times. In the same sample, other DNA sequences code for this CDR3. The chain couples TRBV5-1 to TRBJ2-5; TRBD2 matches 7 bases. Germline assignment: CDR1 SGHRS and CDR2 YFSETQ. V was pared by 3 bases and J by 6 bases, with 5 bases of the junction left unmatched. The CDR3 is 13 residues long. The CDR3 region is CASSSGTIQTQYF. Written as DNA, the CDR3 is TGCGCCAGCAGCTCCGGGACTATACAGACCCAGTACTTC.

The chain joins TRBV5-1 to TRBJ2-3; 7 bases are a match to TRBD1. Unmatched junction bases numbered 10, after V lost 4 bases and J lost 2 bases. CDR3 length: 16 amino acids. Germline lookup yields CDR1 SGHRS and CDR2 YFSETQ. For the CDR3, the DNA is TGCGCCAGCAGCACCACTAGGGACAGCTCCACAGATACGCAGTATTTT. Translating gives CASSTTRDSSTDTQYF.

The CDR3 sequence: CSVEASGLAGVDEQYF. CDR3 DNA sequence: TGCAGCGTTGAAGCTTCGGGACTAGCGGGAGTCGACGAGCAGTACTTC. This chain joins TRBV29-1 and TRBJ2-7, with 14 bases aligning to TRBD2. Germline V gene data show CDR1 as SQVTM and CDR2 as ANQGSEA. This CDR3 is 16 amino acids long. J lost 5 bases, V lost 1 base, and 7 bases had no gene match.

The V call is TRBV28, the J call TRBJ2-7; D gene unclear. CDR1 MDHEN and CDR2 SYDVKM come from the germline V gene. Trimming cost V 3 bases and J 6 bases, with 3 bases left between them. This CDR3 comprises 10 residues. The CDR3 region has the DNA TGTGCCAGCAGTTTTAGCGAGCAGTACTTC. The encoded protein is CASSFSEQYF. Full variable domain (missing parts from reference TRBV28 and TRBJ2-7): DVKVTQSSRYLVKRTGEKVFLECVQDMDHENMFWYRQDPGLGLRLIYFSYDVKMKEKGDIPEGYSVSREKKERFSLILESASTNQTSMYLCASSFSEQYFGPGTRLTVT.

The rearrangement uses TRBV5-1 and TRBJ2-7; no clear D. V lost 3 bases to trimming and J lost 0 bases, with 13 bases between them. Germline-derived CDR1 and CDR2 are SGHRS and YFSETQ. The CDR3 spans 15 residues. The CDR3: CASSSAELSSYEQYF. In DNA form, the CDR3 reads TGCGCCAGCAGCTCCGCAGAACTAAGCTCCTACGAGCAGTACTTC.

In regard to this clone: The same CDR3 arises from other DNA sequences in this sample as well. The chain couples TRBV29-1 to TRBJ2-7; 8 bases line up with TRBD2. The germline V gene encodes CDR1 SQVTM and CDR2 ANQGSEA. The CDR3 covers 13 residues. After removal of 4 bases from V and 3 bases from J, the junction contained 5 bases not matched to a gene. The CDR3 region has the DNA TGCAGCGTTGCCGGGAGGGCCGACTACGAGCAGTACTTC. Encoded protein: CSVAGRADYEQYF.

The rearrangement joins TRBV19 to TRBJ2-2; 9 bases align to TRBD2. Trimming removed 5 bases from V and 4 bases from J; junction bases left unmatched: 8. The CDR3 has 16 amino acids. The germline CDR1 and CDR2 sequences are LNHDA and SQIVND (reference sequence). DNA of the CDR3: TGTGCCAGTAGTCCGGCGGGAGGGCCTAGCACCGGGGAGCTGTTTTTT. As protein: CASSPAGGPSTGELFF.

Only a few counts were recorded for this clone. A far more abundant clone sits one base away, making this likely a read error. Within the sample, other DNA sequences also encode this same CDR3. The chain joins TRBV4-2 to TRBJ2-3, with 8 bases aligning to TRBD2. V dropped 4 bases and J dropped 2; count of bases not matched to a gene: 11. Germline-derived CDR1 and CDR2 are LGHNA and YNFKEQ. CDR3 length: 17 amino acids. In nucleotides, the CDR3 is TGTGCCAGCAGCCGAGCCCTTAGCGGGATAAACACAGATACGCAGTATTTT. Translating it yields CASSRALSGINTDTQYF.

This clone has a count of ten or more. This chain joins TRBV7-6 and TRBJ2-7; the match to TRBD1 covers 8 bases. Germline CDR1 and CDR2: SGHVS and FNYEAQ. V was pared by 2 bases and J by 5 bases, with 17 bases of the junction left unmatched. This CDR3 has 18 amino acids. CDR3 bases: TGTGCCAGCAGCTTAACCTCGACAAGGACAGGGAGAATAAACGAGCAGTACTTC. Translating it yields CASSLTSTRTGRINEQYF.

The V and J genes are TRBV27 and TRBJ2-5; D is perhaps TRBD1 or TRBD2 (6 bases each). V was pared by 4 bases and J by 2 bases, with 14 bases between. Germline assignment: CDR1 MNHEY and CDR2 SMNVEV (reference sequence). This CDR3 is built from 15 residues. This CDR3 is CASSSSGGRQETQYF. CDR3 nucleotide sequence: TGTGCCAGCAGTTCCTCCGGGGGCAGGCAAGAGACCCAGTACTTC.

The chain links TRBV5-4 to TRBJ1-2, with D possibly matching TRBD1 (6 bases). From germline, CDR1 is SGHNT and CDR2 YYREEE (reference sequence). The ends were cut back, 0 bases at V and 4 bases at J, with 16 bases in the middle. The CDR3 has 16 residues. The CDR3 DNA follows: TGTGCCAGCAGCTTGGGTGGGGGCCCAGTGGGCTATGGCTACACCTTC. Protein sequence: CASSLGGGPVGYGYTF.

V gene TRBV11-3 combines with J gene TRBJ2-1; 12 bases fit TRBD1. Germline CDR1 and CDR2: SGHNT and YENEEA. With 0 bases clipped from V and 7 bases from J, the junction kept 4 bases outside the gene matches. This CDR3 region has 16 residues. The CDR3 DNA follows: TGTGCCAGCAGCTTAGAGGGGACAGGGGGCTGGAATGAGCAGTTCTTC. It yields the protein CASSLEGTGGWNEQFF.

J is TRBJ2-7 and V is TRBV6-5; D not certain. V lost 8 bases to trimming and J lost 1 base, with 9 bases between them. The CDR3 sequence is 12 residues long. Germline values: CDR1 MNHEY, CDR2 SVGAGI. The CDR3 region is CASGYGSYEQYF. As DNA, the CDR3 is TGTGCCAGCGGCTATGGGTCCTACGAGCAGTACTTC.

The J gene is TRBJ1-2, the V gene TRBV28; the D gene is possibly TRBD1 (6 bases). CDR3 length: 15 residues. Germline V gives CDR1 MDHEN, CDR2 SYDVKM. Trimming pared 2 bases from V and 5 bases from J, leaving 15 bases between. CDR3 amino acids: CASSLGGRGWYGYTF. The CDR3 DNA reads as TGTGCCAGCAGTTTAGGAGGCAGGGGATGGTATGGCTACACCTTC.